The present entry profiles one TCR beta chain with its context. Its target is not known. Other DNA sequences in this specimen translate into the identical CDR3. The method was immunoSEQ multiplex PCR; TCRdb's version includes in-frame clones alone and lacks a portion of them. The top ten clones hold about 0.4% of a sample with around 1.6 million clones, around 98% of them seen once. The data originate from a study of shared clonotypes between healthy human individuals. Overall study findings and caveats: With a handful of donors compared, roughly 5% of naive CD4 clonotypes were shared.

CDR1 is KGHSH, CDR2 LQKENI, per germline. Trimming took 1 base from V and 1 from J, leaving 6 bases between them. CDR3 length: 14 amino acids. This receptor was obtained from a man in his thirties or forties in good health. What was sequenced was naive CD4+ T cells sorted from blood. Stated subset: CD45RA+ positively selected. The gene calls are TRBV18 and TRBJ2-3; either TRBD1 or TRBD2 may fit D (5 bases each). The chain's CDR3 is CASSPQGRTDTQYF. The CDR3 bases are TGTGCCAGCTCACCACAGGGACGCACAGATACGCAGTATTTT.